This TCR beta chain is from a study of control samples from healthy donors and cancer patients. The germline V gene encodes CDR1 MNHEY and CDR2 SMNVEV (reference sequence). The CDR3 consists of 14 residues. Between the trimmed V and J ends, which lost 6 bases and 2 bases, there was a span of 10 bases. Clones were read by immunoSEQ multiplex PCR, and TCRdb kept only the in-frame ones, dropping some. The sample has under 450,000 clones, about nine tenths seen once; the top ten hold approximately 6.3%. The table lists this clone with a count of one. The gene calls are TRBV27 and TRBJ1-4; TRBD1 is a possible D gene (5 bases). The sequence was collected from a middle-aged man with head and neck cancer. Sequences were obtained from PBMCs. CDR3 sequence (DNA): TGTGCCAGCAGCAAAGGGGATACTAATGAAAAACTGTTTTTT. Protein product: CASSKGDTNEKLFF.